This T cell receptor beta chain is from a study of CD8+ T cells in alopecia areata. This clone was seen a single time. The authors extracted RNA and reverse transcribed it into cDNA as the sequencing template. Using immunoSEQ multiplex PCR, the repertoire was profiled, and TCRdb retains in-frame clones only, with some absent. The sample includes about 140,000 clones, about 88% seen only once; the top ten take around 13%. Treatment given: oral pan-JAK inhibitor, 5-10 mg twice daily. It was from alopecia areata patients that lesional scalp punch biopsies and peripheral blood were collected. The sequence derives from a human donor with alopecia areata. Material: CD8+ T cells sorted from blood, obtained at week 4, from a patient treated with tofacitinib.

DNA for the CDR3: TGTGCCAGCAGCTCGCGGGCTGGATACACAGATACGCAGTATTTT. Translating it yields CASSSRAGYTDTQYF. V and J are TRBV7-9 and TRBJ2-3, with TRBD2 as a possible D gene (5 bases). V was shortened by 4 bases and J by 2 bases, with 13 bases between the two germline ends. Germline V gives CDR1 SEHNR, CDR2 FQNEAQ (reference sequence). This CDR3 comprises 15 residues.